This T cell receptor beta chain was documented in a study of blood T cell repertoires in COVID-19. Study-level information: Collection of acute and convalescent COVID-19 samples took place in the United States, Italy and Spain. T cells, B-cell-depleted T cells, or PBMCs provided the cDNA or gDNA that served as material.

Generated by immunoSEQ multiplex PCR, the TCRdb table keeps only in-frame clones and is missing some. The table shows 110,000 or so clones, with 70% to 90% occurring only once. The V gene's germline CDR1 is SGDLS and CDR2 YYNGEE. The germline V and J ends were trimmed by 6 bases and 6 bases, with 14 bases remaining between them. This CDR3 contains 13 residues. Input material: peripheral blood. The genes are TRBV9 and TRBJ2-3, with D hard to call. This TCR came from a man aged 35 to 55 with acute or convalescent COVID-19. In DNA, the CDR3 is TGTGCCAGCACGGCCCTGCCCGGGGATACGCAGTATTTT. Residues: CASTALPGDTQYF.